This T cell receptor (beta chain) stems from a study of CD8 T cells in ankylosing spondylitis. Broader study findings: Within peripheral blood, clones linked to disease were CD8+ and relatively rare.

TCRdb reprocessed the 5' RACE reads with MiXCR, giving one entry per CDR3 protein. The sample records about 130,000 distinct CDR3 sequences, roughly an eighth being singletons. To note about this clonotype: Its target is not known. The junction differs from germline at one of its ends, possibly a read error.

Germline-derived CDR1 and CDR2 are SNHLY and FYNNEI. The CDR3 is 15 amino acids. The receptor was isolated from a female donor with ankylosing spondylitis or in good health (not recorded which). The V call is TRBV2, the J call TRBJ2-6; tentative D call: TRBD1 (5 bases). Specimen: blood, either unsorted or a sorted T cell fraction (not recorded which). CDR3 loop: CASSETDSGANGLTF. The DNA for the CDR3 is TGTGCCAGCAGTGAGACAGACTCTGGGGCCAACGGCCTGACTTTC. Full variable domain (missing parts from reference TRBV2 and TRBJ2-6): EPEVTQTPSHQVTQMGQEVILRCVPISNHLYFYWYRQILGQKVEFLVSFYNNEISEKSEIFDDQFSVERPDGSNFTLKIRSTKLEDSAMYFCASSETDSGANGLTFGAGSRLTVL.